Each of the 28 T cell receptor beta chains below was sequenced from the same sample in a study of blood T cell repertoires in COVID-19 (dated by TCRdb to between 2020 and 2021). The method was the immunoSEQ multiplex PCR assay. The source is immuneACCESS, and TCRdb retained only in-frame sequences with V and J called. Part of the clones is not carried over; for the studies checked, unresolved V genes explain less than half of this, and the remainder is unexplained. The sample includes 100,000 to 130,000 clones, with over 75% observed a single time. The ten largest clonotypes hold less than 2.5% of the sample. Sequenced sample: peripheral blood. The receptors here all came from a human donor in a cohort sampled during active COVID-19.

In its sample, this clone was seen a few times. The chain recombines TRBV29-1 with TRBJ2-2, with D possibly being TRBD2 (5 bases). V was pared by 4 bases and J by 12 bases, with 12 bases between. This CDR3 spans 11 amino acids. Germline-derived CDR1 and CDR2 are SQVTM and ANQGSEA. Here the CDR3 reads CSVVEEAKLFF. As DNA, the CDR3 is TGCAGCGTTGTGGAGGAAGCCAAGCTGTTTTTT.

This clone was seen just once. The chain has TRBV6-1 and TRBJ2-3, with 10 bases fitting TRBD2. The CDR3 contains 15 residues. Germline values: CDR1 MNHNS, CDR2 SASEGT. Germline trimming cut 3 bases from V and 6 bases from J; bases unmatched to any gene: 6. CDR3 residues: CASSDLAGEWDTQYF. The CDR3, as DNA: TGTGCCAGCAGTGACCTAGCGGGAGAGTGGGATACGCAGTATTTT.

The chain carries TRBV13 and TRBJ2-7; 7 bases fit TRBD2. There are 13 residues in the CDR3. CDR1 and CDR2 (germline): PRHDT, FYEKMQ (reference sequence). The ends lost 6 bases at V and 4 bases at J; junction bases unmatched: 6. The CDR3 reads CASRPRAGYEQYF. In nucleotides, the CDR3 is TGTGCCAGCAGACCGAGAGCGGGATACGAGCAGTACTTC.

V is TRBV7-9 and J is TRBJ1-6; tentative D call: TRBD1 (5 bases). Trimming left V 3 bases short and J 10 bases short, with 10 bases between. CDR1 and CDR2 (germline): SEHNR, FQNEAQ (reference sequence). The length of the CDR3 is 13 residues. The CDR3 protein is CASSLVDTSPLHF. The CDR3 DNA is TGTGCCAGCAGCTTGGTGGACACCTCACCCCTCCACTTT.

This rearrangement joins TRBV6-6 to TRBJ2-5, with D possibly matching TRBD2 (6 bases). Germline CDR1 reads MNHNY; CDR2 reads SVGAGI (reference sequence). The CDR3 loop spans 15 amino acids. Trimming removed 5 bases from V and 5 bases from J, with 18 bases in between. The CDR3 nucleotides are TGTGCCAGCAGTCCCGGACGCGGGGCAGGGGAGACCCAGTACTTC. The encoded protein is CASSPGRGAGETQYF.

This chain uses TRBV29-1 with TRBJ2-7; no clear D gene. Germline loops: CDR1 SQVTM, CDR2 ANQGSEA. V was shortened by 8 bases and J by 7 bases, with 18 bases between the two germline ends. The CDR3 is 12 residues long. CDR3: CSSGEPAGEQYF. The CDR3 coding sequence is TGCAGCTCCGGAGAGCCCGCCGGTGAGCAGTACTTC.

The chain is built from TRBV5-6 and TRBJ2-7; perhaps TRBD1 as D (6 bases). This CDR3 region has 15 residues. With 2 bases removed from V and 0 bases from J, the gap between germline ends came to 12 bases. Per the germline V gene, CDR1 is SGHDT and CDR2 is YYEEEE. The CDR3 region is CASSFAGVDSYEQYF. The CDR3 DNA reads as TGTGCCAGCAGCTTTGCAGGGGTCGACTCCTACGAGCAGTACTTC.

The chain joins TRBV29-1 to TRBJ1-5; D might be TRBD1 (5 bases). The germline CDR1 and CDR2 sequences are SQVTM and ANQGSEA. The CDR3 extends over 13 amino acids. V lost 4 bases to trimming and J lost 7 bases, with 14 bases between them. The CDR3 sequence is CSVVYSWGQPQHF. The CDR3 DNA is TGCAGCGTTGTTTACAGTTGGGGCCAGCCCCAGCATTTT.

V gene TRBV30 combines with J gene TRBJ2-3; D is perhaps TRBD2 (5 bases). The germline CDR1 and CDR2 sequences are GTSNPN and SVGIG (reference sequence). The V gene lost 0 bases and the J gene lost 2 bases, with 6 bases spanning the gap. This CDR3 has 13 amino acids. For the CDR3, the DNA is TGTGCCTGGAGTGTGCTAGCCACAGATACGCAGTATTTT. Translated: CAWSVLATDTQYF. The full variable domain, rest sourced from reference TRBV30 and TRBJ2-3, is SQTIHQWPATLVQPVGSPLSLECTVEGTSNPNLYWYRQAAGRGLQLLFYSVGIGQISSEVPQNLSASRPQDRQFILSSKKLLLSDSGFYLCAWSVLATDTQYFGPGTRLTVL.

V gene TRBV9 combines with J gene TRBJ2-1; possibly TRBD1 for D (5 bases). CDR1 and CDR2 (germline): SGDLS, YYNGEE. V was cut by 0 bases and J by 3 bases, with 10 bases left in between. This CDR3 is built from 15 residues. The CDR3 coding sequence is TGTGCCAGCAGCGTAGCTAGGGGTTTCTACAATGAGCAGTTCTTC. Its protein product is CASSVARGFYNEQFF.

This clone was picked up one time. The chain employs TRBV2 and TRBJ1-2; a weak D match, TRBD1 (5 bases). V was cut by 6 bases and J by 8 bases, with 16 bases left in between. This CDR3 comprises 13 residues. CDR1 is SNHLY, CDR2 FYNNEI, per germline. The CDR3 DNA reads as TGTGCCAGCAGACACGGGGGTGATAAGGGCTACACCTTC. It specifies CASRHGGDKGYTF.

The V call is TRBV6-5, the J call TRBJ2-7; D uncertain. The CDR3 loop spans 12 amino acids. Germline CDR1 MNHEY, CDR2 SVGAGI. V was pared by 5 bases and J by 0 bases, with 5 bases between. CDR3: CASSPSSYEQYF. The CDR3 bases are TGTGCCAGCAGTCCCTCCTCCTACGAGCAGTACTTC.

This sequence joins TRBV4-1 and TRBJ1-2; TRBD1 matches 10 bases. Germline loops: CDR1 MGHRA, CDR2 YSYEKL. The CDR3 length is 14 residues. V shed 4 bases and J 5 bases; nucleotides not matched to a gene: 4. The CDR3 DNA reads TGCGCCAGCAGCCCCTGGACAGGGGGTTATGGCTACACCTTC. Protein product: CASSPWTGGYGYTF.

J is TRBJ1-5 and V is TRBV19; D is unresolved. The CDR3 consists of 19 residues. V was clipped by 4 bases and J by 0 bases, with 22 bases between them. Germline assignment: CDR1 LNHDA and CDR2 SQIVND (reference sequence). The DNA for the CDR3 is TGTGCCAGTAGTAAAGACACAGCCGGACTCGTTTATAGCAATCAGCCCCAGCATTTT. It specifies CASSKDTAGLVYSNQPQHF.

The V call is TRBV28, the J call TRBJ2-5; possibly TRBD1 for D (6 bases). CDR1 MDHEN and CDR2 SYDVKM come from the germline V gene. Trimming removed 8 bases at V and 2 bases at J, with 15 bases between. This CDR3 region has 14 residues. Here the CDR3 reads CASGVTGRQETQYF. CDR3 DNA sequence: TGTGCCAGCGGTGTAACAGGGCGACAAGAGACCCAGTACTTC.

This rearrangement joins TRBV27 to TRBJ1-5, with 9 bases that match TRBD1. The CDR3 is 15 amino acids. V lost 5 bases to trimming and J lost 6 bases; unmatched junction nucleotides: 8. Looked up from germline, CDR1 is MNHEY and CDR2 is SMNVEV (reference sequence). This CDR3 is CASSRGQGKTQPQHF. DNA of the CDR3: TGTGCCAGCAGTCGTGGACAGGGGAAAACTCAGCCCCAGCATTTT.

The chain carries TRBV19 and TRBJ1-1, with TRBD1 as a possible D gene (6 bases). The CDR3 extends over 15 amino acids. Germline CDR1 reads LNHDA; CDR2 reads SQIVND (reference sequence). Trimming took off 10 bases at V and 0 bases at J, with 18 bases between the two ends. The CDR3 spells CATRTVKLMNTEAFF. As DNA, the CDR3 is TGTGCCACCAGGACAGTGAAGCTCATGAACACTGAAGCTTTCTTT.

This sequence joins TRBV10-3 and TRBJ2-5; TRBD1 might be the D (6 bases). The CDR3 contains 16 residues. V was clipped by 2 bases and J by 1 base, with 14 bases between them. Germline-derived CDR1 and CDR2 are ENHRY and SYGVKD. Written as DNA, the CDR3 is TGTGCCATCAGTGAGCTGGCAGGGGTCCCCCAAGAGACCCAGTACTTC. This codes for CAISELAGVPQETQYF.

The chain combines TRBV2 with TRBJ2-3, with D uncertain. CDR3 length: 15 residues. The V gene lost 5 bases and the J gene lost 3 bases, with 15 bases spanning the gap. Germline V gene lookup returns CDR1 SNHLY and CDR2 FYNNEI. The CDR3 nucleotides read TGTGCCAGCAGTCGCTATGTGGGCCTGACAGATACGCAGTATTTT. Translation gives CASSRYVGLTDTQYF. Full variable domain (missing parts from reference TRBV2 and TRBJ2-3): EPEVTQTPSHQVTQMGQEVILRCVPISNHLYFYWYRQILGQKVEFLVSFYNNEISEKSEIFDDQFSVERPDGSNFTLKIRSTKLEDSAMYFCASSRYVGLTDTQYFGPGTRLTVL.

This chain uses TRBV3-1 (or the pseudogene TRBV3-2) with TRBJ2-2; D unclear. Germline lookup yields CDR1 LGHDT and CDR2 YNNKEL (reference sequence). V was shortened by 7 bases and J by 2 bases, with 17 bases between the two germline ends. This CDR3 is built from 16 residues. The CDR3 region is CASTPSRVTNTGELFF. The CDR3 DNA reads as TGTGCCAGCACCCCATCCCGAGTTACCAACACCGGGGAGCTGTTTTTT.

The chain carries TRBV13 and TRBJ2-3; the match to TRBD2 covers 12 bases. This CDR3 contains 20 residues. J was trimmed by 2 bases and V by 5 bases; bases with no gene match: 17. Germline loops: CDR1 PRHDT, CDR2 FYEKMQ (reference sequence). CDR3 coding DNA: TGTGCCAGCAGCCCCTGGGGCACTAGCGGGGGGTCTGGCGACACAGATACGCAGTATTTT. Residues: CASSPWGTSGGSGDTDTQYF.

The rearrangement links TRBV9 to TRBJ2-1; TRBD2 aligns across 8 bases. The germline V gene encodes CDR1 SGDLS and CDR2 YYNGEE. J lost 8 bases, V lost 0 bases, and 7 bases had no gene match. The CDR3 sequence is 15 residues long. The DNA of the CDR3 is TGTGCCAGCAGCGTAGCAACGGGAGGGCCGTATGAGCAGTTCTTC. Amino acids: CASSVATGGPYEQFF.

The chain carries TRBV6-5 and TRBJ1-2, with a tentative D call TRBD1 (5 bases). Germline loops: CDR1 MNHEY, CDR2 SVGAGI. V was pared by 1 base and J by 0 bases, with 9 bases between. This CDR3 has 15 amino acids. The CDR3 protein is CASSYLGQSNYGYTF. The CDR3 nucleotides read TGTGCCAGCAGTTACTTGGGGCAGTCTAACTATGGCTACACCTTC.

The chain is built from TRBV7-2 and TRBJ2-3; D remains unclear. Trimming left V 1 base short and J 2 bases short, with 13 bases between. Germline V gene lookup returns CDR1 SGHTA and CDR2 FQGNSA. This CDR3 region has 16 residues. CDR3 loop: CASSLGPRFITDTQYF. CDR3 bases: TGTGCCAGCAGCTTAGGCCCGAGATTCATCACAGATACGCAGTATTTT.

The chain links TRBV5-1 to TRBJ2-1, with 7 positions matching TRBD1. The J segment lost 9 bases and the V segment lost 4 bases, leaving 7 bases of the junction unmatched. The CDR3 length is 13 residues. CDR1 is SGHRS and CDR2 is YFSETQ in the germline V gene. CDR3 sequence: CASSPDRPGEQFF. Written as DNA, the CDR3 is TGCGCCAGCAGCCCGGACAGGCCCGGTGAGCAGTTCTTC.

This clone was seen a few times. CDR3 bases: TGTGCCAGCAGTCGATCTCGGACAGACTCACCCCTCCACTTT. Translating it yields CASSRSRTDSPLHF. The chain has TRBV6-6 and TRBJ1-6; D is perhaps TRBD1 (6 bases). The CDR3 covers 14 residues. Germline CDR1 MNHNY, CDR2 SVGAGI (reference sequence). V was trimmed by 5 bases and J by 10 bases, leaving 15 bases between them.

This chain links TRBV5-6 with TRBJ2-7, with TRBD2 identical over 7 bases. The V gene's germline CDR1 is SGHDT and CDR2 YYEEEE. This CDR3 is built from 15 residues. With 0 bases clipped from V and 2 bases from J, the junction kept 5 bases outside the gene matches. In DNA form, the CDR3 reads TGTGCCAGCAGCTTGGGGGGAGGGCTGACCTACGAGCAGTACTTC. Its translation is CASSLGGGLTYEQYF.

The chain is built from TRBV14 and TRBJ2-3; 9 bases line up with TRBD2. Trimming removed 4 bases from V and 8 bases from J; junction bases left unmatched: 7. CDR1 is SGHDN and CDR2 is FVKESK in the germline V gene. There are 14 residues in the CDR3. Here the CDR3 reads CASSPSGIVGTQYF. For the CDR3, the DNA is TGTGCCAGCAGCCCTAGCGGGATCGTGGGTACGCAGTATTTT. Drawing the rest from reference TRBV14 and TRBJ2-3, the complete variable domain is EAGVTQFPSHSVIEKGQTVTLRCDPISGHDNLYWYRRVMGKEIKFLLHFVKESKQDESGMPNNRFLAERTGGTYSTLKVQPAELEDSGVYFCASSPSGIVGTQYFGPGTRLTVL.